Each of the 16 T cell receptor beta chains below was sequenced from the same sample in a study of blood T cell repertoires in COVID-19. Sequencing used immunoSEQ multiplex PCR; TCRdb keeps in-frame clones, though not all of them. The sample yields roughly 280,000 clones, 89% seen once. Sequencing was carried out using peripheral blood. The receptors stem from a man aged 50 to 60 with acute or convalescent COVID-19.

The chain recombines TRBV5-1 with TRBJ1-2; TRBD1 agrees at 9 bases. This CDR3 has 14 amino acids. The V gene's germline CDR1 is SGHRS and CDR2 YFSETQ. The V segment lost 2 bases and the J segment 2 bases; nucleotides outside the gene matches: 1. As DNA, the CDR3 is TGCGCCAGCAGCTTCGGGACAGGGAACTATGGCTACACCTTC. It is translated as CASSFGTGNYGYTF. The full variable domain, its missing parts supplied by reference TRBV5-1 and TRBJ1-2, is KAGVTQTPRYLIKTRGQQVTLSCSPISGHRSVSWYQQTPGQGLQFLFEYFSETQRNKGNFPGRFSGRQFSNSRSEMNVSTLELGDSALYLCASSFGTGNYGYTFGSGTRLTVV.

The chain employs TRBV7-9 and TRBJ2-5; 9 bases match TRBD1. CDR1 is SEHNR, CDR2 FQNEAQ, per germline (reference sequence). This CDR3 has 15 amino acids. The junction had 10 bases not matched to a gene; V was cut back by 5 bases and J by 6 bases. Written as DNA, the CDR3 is TGTGCCAGCAGCCGACGGACAGGGGACGCAAAGACCCAGTACTTC. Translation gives CASSRRTGDAKTQYF.

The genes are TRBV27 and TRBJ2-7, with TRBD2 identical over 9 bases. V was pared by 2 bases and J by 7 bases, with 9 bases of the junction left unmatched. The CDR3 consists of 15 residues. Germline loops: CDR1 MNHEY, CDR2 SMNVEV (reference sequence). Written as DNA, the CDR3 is TGTGCCAGCAGTTTAGGAGGCGGGGGGGCCAGTGAGCAGTACTTC. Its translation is CASSLGGGGASEQYF.

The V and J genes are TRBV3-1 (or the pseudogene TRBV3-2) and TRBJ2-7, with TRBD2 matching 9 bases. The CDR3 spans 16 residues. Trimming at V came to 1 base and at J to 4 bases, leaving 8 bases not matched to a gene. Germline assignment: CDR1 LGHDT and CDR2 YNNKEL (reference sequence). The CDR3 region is CASSQVAGGPVYEQYF. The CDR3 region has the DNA TGTGCCAGCAGCCAAGTGGCGGGGGGGCCAGTTTACGAGCAGTACTTC.

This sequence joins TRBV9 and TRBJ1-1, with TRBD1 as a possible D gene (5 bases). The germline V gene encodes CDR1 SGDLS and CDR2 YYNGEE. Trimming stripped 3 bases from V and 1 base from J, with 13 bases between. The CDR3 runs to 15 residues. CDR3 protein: CASSGGWDSNTEAFF. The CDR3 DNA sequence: TGTGCCAGCAGCGGCGGTTGGGACTCGAACACTGAAGCTTTCTTT. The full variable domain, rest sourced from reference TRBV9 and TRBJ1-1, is DSGVTQTPKHLITATGQRVTLRCSPRSGDLSVYWYQQSLDQGLQFLIQYYNGEERAKGNILERFSAQQFPDLHSELNLSSLELGDSALYFCASSGGWDSNTEAFFGQGTRLTVV.

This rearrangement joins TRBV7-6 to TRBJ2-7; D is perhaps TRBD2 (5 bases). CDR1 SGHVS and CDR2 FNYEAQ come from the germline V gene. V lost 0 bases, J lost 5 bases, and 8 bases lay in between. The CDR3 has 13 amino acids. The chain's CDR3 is CASSLAGSNEQYF. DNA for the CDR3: TGTGCCAGCAGCTTAGCAGGGAGCAACGAGCAGTACTTC.

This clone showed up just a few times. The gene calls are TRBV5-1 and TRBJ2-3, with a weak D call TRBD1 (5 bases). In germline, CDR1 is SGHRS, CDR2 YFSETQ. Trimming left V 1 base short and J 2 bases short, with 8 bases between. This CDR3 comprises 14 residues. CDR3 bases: TGCGCCAGCAGCTTGAGACAGATCACAGATACGCAGTATTTT. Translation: CASSLRQITDTQYF.

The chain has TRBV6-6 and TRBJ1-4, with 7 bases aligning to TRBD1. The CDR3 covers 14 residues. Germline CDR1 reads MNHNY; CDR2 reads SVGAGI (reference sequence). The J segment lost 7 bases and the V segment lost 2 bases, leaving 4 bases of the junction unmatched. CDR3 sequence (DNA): TGTGCCAGCAGTTACAGGGACAGTTCTGAAAAACTGTTTTTT. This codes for CASSYRDSSEKLFF.

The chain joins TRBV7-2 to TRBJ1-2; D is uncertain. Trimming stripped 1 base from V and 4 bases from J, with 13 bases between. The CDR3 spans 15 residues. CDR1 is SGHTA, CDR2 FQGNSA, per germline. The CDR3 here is CASSLVRTEPYGYTF. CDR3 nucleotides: TGTGCCAGCAGCTTAGTGCGAACCGAACCCTATGGCTACACCTTC.

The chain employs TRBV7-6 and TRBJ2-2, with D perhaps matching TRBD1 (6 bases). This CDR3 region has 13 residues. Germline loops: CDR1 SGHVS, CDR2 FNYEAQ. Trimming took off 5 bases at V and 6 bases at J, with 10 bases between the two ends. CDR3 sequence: CASSPRTAGELFF. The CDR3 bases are TGTGCCAGCAGCCCGAGGACAGCCGGGGAGCTGTTTTTT.

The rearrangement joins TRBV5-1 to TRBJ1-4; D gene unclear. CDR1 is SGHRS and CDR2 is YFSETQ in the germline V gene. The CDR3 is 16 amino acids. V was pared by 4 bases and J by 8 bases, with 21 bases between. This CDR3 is CASSPETLTAGEKLFF. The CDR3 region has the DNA TGCGCCAGCAGCCCGGAGACCCTCACCGCTGGGGAAAAACTGTTTTTT. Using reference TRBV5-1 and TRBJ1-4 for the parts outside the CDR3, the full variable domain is KAGVTQTPRYLIKTRGQQVTLSCSPISGHRSVSWYQQTPGQGLQFLFEYFSETQRNKGNFPGRFSGRQFSNSRSEMNVSTLELGDSALYLCASSPETLTAGEKLFFGSGTQLSVL.

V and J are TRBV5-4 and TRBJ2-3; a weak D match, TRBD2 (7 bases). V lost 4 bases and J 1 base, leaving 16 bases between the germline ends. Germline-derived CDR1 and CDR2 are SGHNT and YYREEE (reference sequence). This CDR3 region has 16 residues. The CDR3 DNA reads TGTGCCAGCAGCAGGGGTTCGGGGGGCGGCACAGATACGCAGTATTTT. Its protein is CASSRGSGGGTDTQYF.

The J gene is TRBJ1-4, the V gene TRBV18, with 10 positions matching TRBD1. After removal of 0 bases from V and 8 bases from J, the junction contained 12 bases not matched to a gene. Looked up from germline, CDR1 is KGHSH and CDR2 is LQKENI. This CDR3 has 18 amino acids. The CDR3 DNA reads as TGTGCCAGCTCACCACCGGGGACAGGGGCCAGCGGGAAGGAAAAACTGTTTTTT. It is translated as CASSPPGTGASGKEKLFF.

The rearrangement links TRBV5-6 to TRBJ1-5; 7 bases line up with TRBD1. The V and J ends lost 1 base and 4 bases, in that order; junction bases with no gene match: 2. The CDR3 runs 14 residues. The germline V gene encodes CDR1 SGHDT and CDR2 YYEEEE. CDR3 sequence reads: CASSLTGVNQPQHF. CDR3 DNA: TGTGCCAGCAGCTTGACAGGGGTAAATCAGCCCCAGCATTTT.

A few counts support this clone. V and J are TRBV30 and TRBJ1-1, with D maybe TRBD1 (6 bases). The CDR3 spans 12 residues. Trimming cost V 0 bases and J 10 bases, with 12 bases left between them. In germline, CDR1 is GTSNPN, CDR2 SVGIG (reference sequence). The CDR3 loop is CAWSVQLGGAFF. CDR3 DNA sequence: TGTGCCTGGAGTGTACAGCTAGGGGGAGCTTTCTTT.

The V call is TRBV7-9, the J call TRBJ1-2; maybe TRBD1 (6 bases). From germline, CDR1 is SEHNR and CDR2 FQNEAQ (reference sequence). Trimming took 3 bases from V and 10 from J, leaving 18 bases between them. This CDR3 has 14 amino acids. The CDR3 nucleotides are TGTGCCAGCAGCTTTGAGACAGGAAGGGACGACTACACCTTC. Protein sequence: CASSFETGRDDYTF.